These T cell receptor beta chains were read from a single sample in a study of blood T cell repertoires in COVID-19. Produced via immunoSEQ multiplex PCR; TCRdb's table is partial and in-frame only. The sample records roughly 330,000 clones, approximately 90% being singletons. The sequenced material came from peripheral blood. These receptors all stem from a man aged 25-40 years with COVID-19, enrolled during active disease. Each CDR3 is given with its conserved first and last residue. A D gene is named only where the DNA matches it firmly. Only part of the rows carry a size: once, few, many, or a class if the clone is expanded.

J,D,size,V,DNA,CDR3
TRBJ1-3,.,.,TRBV10-3,TGTGCCATCATAAGCGGGGGGAATGGAAACACCATATATTTT,CAIISGGNGNTIYF
TRBJ1-2,.,.,TRBV19,TGTGCCAGTAGTACAGGCGTAGGATATGGCTACACCTTC,CASSTGVGYGYTF
TRBJ2-1,.,.,TRBV18,TGTGCCAGCTCGCCAAGCGACGCGGGGTTCTTC,CASSPSDAGFF
TRBJ2-5,.,.,TRBV4-2,TGTGCCAGCAGCCAAGAGCCAGATTTGTACGAGACCCAGTACTTC,CASSQEPDLYETQYF
TRBJ2-1,TRBD2,.,TRBV27,TGTGCCAGCAGTTCCCTATCAGCGGGAGTCTCCTACAATGAGCAGTTCTTC,CASSSLSAGVSYNEQFF
TRBJ1-5,.,few,TRBV6-2/TRBV6-3,TGTGCCAGCAGTTACTCGACGGAGAGCAATCAGCCCCAGCATTTT,CASSYSTESNQPQHF
TRBJ2-2,.,.,TRBV5-1,TGCGCCAGCAGCGCTCGAGCCACGAACACCGGGGAGCTGTTTTTT,CASSARATNTGELFF
TRBJ2-3,.,.,TRBV4-3,TGCGCCAGCAGCCAAGAACTGCGGCTCAGGCAGGGTGCAGATACGCAGTATTTT,CASSQELRLRQGADTQYF
TRBJ2-1,TRBD1,.,TRBV7-9,TGTGCCAGCAGCCTACGGGACAGTCGTCCAAATGAGCAGTTCTTC,CASSLRDSRPNEQFF
TRBJ1-6,TRBD1,.,TRBV27,TGTGCCAGCAGTTCCCTCAGGGGGGCGACGGGAAGCTCCTATAATTCACCCCTCCACTTT,CASSSLRGATGSSYNSPLHF
TRBJ2-7,.,.,TRBV7-2,TGTGCCAGCAGCTTAGTTTCGGGGGAGCGGTACGAGCAGTACTTC,CASSLVSGERYEQYF
TRBJ1-2,TRBD1,.,TRBV28,TGTGCCAGCAGTTTAACCCTCCCCGGACAGGGCCCCTATGGCTACACCTTC,CASSLTLPGQGPYGYTF
TRBJ2-7,.,.,TRBV18,TGTGCCAGCTCACCACGAAGGGAGGACTACGAGCAGTACTTC,CASSPRREDYEQYF
TRBJ2-7,TRBD2,.,TRBV29-1,TGCAGCGTTGAAGTGGGACTAGCGGGCGTCAACGAGCAGTACTTC,CSVEVGLAGVNEQYF
TRBJ2-1,TRBD2,.,TRBV7-8,TGTGCCAGCAGCTTTAGGGCGGGACTAGCGGACAATGAGCAGTTCTTC,CASSFRAGLADNEQFF
TRBJ2-7,.,.,TRBV11-2,TGTGCCAGCAGCTTACTAAGAAGCACTAGCTCGGCGTCGGGCGAGCAGTACTTC,CASSLLRSTSSASGEQYF
TRBJ2-7,.,.,TRBV6-5,TGTGCCAGCAGTTACCTCAGTGGCTCCTACGAGCAGTACTTC,CASSYLSGSYEQYF
TRBJ1-5,.,few,TRBV28,TGTGCCAGCAGTGCTGGGGGCGCTAATAGCAATCAGCCCCAGCATTTT,CASSAGGANSNQPQHF
TRBJ2-3,TRBD1,.,TRBV19,TGTGCCAGTAGTAAGCCGACAGGGTCGGCAGATACGCAGTATTTT,CASSKPTGSADTQYF
TRBJ1-3,TRBD1,.,TRBV7-2,TGTGCCAGCAGCCATCCGCGGGACAGGGGCTCTGGAAACACCATATATTTT,CASSHPRDRGSGNTIYF
TRBJ2-1,TRBD1,.,TRBV18,TGTGCCAGCTCACCACAAGGGACAGAGACTAACAATGAGCAGTTCTTC,CASSPQGTETNNEQFF
TRBJ1-2,TRBD1,once,TRBV27,TGTGCCAGCAGTTTATCAAGGGGACAGCCCTTAGGCTACACCTTC,CASSLSRGQPLGYTF
TRBJ2-5,TRBD2,.,TRBV6-2/TRBV6-3,TGTGCCAGCAGTCCACTAGCGGGAGCCCAAGAGACCCAGTACTTC,CASSPLAGAQETQYF
TRBJ1-2,.,.,TRBV12-3/TRBV12-4,TGTGCCAGCAGTTTTAGTCCTTATGGCTACACCTTC,CASSFSPYGYTF
TRBJ1-1,TRBD1,once,TRBV5-1,TGCGCCACCACAGGGGGCTCGAACACTGAAGCTTTCTTT,CATTGGSNTEAFF
TRBJ2-1,.,.,TRBV6-5,TGTGCCAGCAGTCTCCGGGACACTACCCACAATGAGCAGTTCTTC,CASSLRDTTHNEQFF
TRBJ2-1,.,many,TRBV28,TGTGCCAGCAGGGGGACAACTGGGAATGAGCAGTTCTTC,CASRGTTGNEQFF
TRBJ2-5,.,.,TRBV10-3,TGTGCCATCAGTGACGTGATAGAAGAGACCCAGTACTTC,CAISDVIEETQYF
TRBJ1-2,.,.,TRBV5-1,TGCGCCAGCAGCTCGAACTATGGCTACACCTTC,CASSSNYGYTF
TRBJ1-1,.,once,TRBV7-2,TGTGCCAGCAGTGGTATCGGGGTCTTTCGGAACACTGAAGCTTTCTTT,CASSGIGVFRNTEAFF
TRBJ1-2,.,.,TRBV11-3,TGTGCCAGCAGCTTAGTCGACAGGTACGGCTACACCTTC,CASSLVDRYGYTF
TRBJ1-4,.,.,TRBV5-6,TGTGCCAGCAGCTTGAAGGGGTATAATGAAAAACTGTTTTTT,CASSLKGYNEKLFF
TRBJ2-3,.,.,TRBV7-3,TGTGCCAGCAGCCGTACCCCACAAACAGATACGCAGTATTTT,CASSRTPQTDTQYF
TRBJ1-1,.,.,TRBV7-9,TGTGCCAGCAGTAGTCAAAGGGGCACTGAAGCTTTCTTT,CASSSQRGTEAFF
TRBJ2-5,.,.,TRBV4-1,TGCGCCAGCAGCCATTCAACAAACCAAGAGACCCAGTACTTC,CASSHSTNQETQYF
TRBJ1-2,TRBD1,many,TRBV30,TGTGCCCGATCCGGGACAGGGTATGGCTACACCTTC,CARSGTGYGYTF
TRBJ2-7,.,few,TRBV7-2,TGTGCCAGCACTTTGCCCGAGGGAAGTCCCTACGAGCAGTACTTC,CASTLPEGSPYEQYF
TRBJ1-5,.,.,TRBV27,TGTGCCAGCAGCCTCATAGGGGGTGGCAATCAGCCCCAGCATTTT,CASSLIGGGNQPQHF
TRBJ2-7,.,.,TRBV3-1/TRBV3-2,TGTGCCAGCAGCCATAGAGGCGGCGAGCAGTACTTC,CASSHRGGEQYF
TRBJ1-2,.,.,TRBV7-3,TGTGCCAGCAGCAAGTACGGGGAGGGCTATGGCTACACCTTC,CASSKYGEGYGYTF
TRBJ2-3,TRBD2,.,TRBV5-6,TGTGCCAGCAGCCTGACTAGCGGGAGAAGCACAGATACGCAGTATTTT,CASSLTSGRSTDTQYF
TRBJ2-7,TRBD2,.,TRBV24-1,TGTGCCACCAGTGATAATCCTAGCGGGATCTACGAGCAGTACTTC,CATSDNPSGIYEQYF
TRBJ1-2,TRBD1,.,TRBV5-8,TGTGCCAGCAGCTTGGACAGGGGGCATGGCTACACCTTC,CASSLDRGHGYTF
TRBJ2-2,TRBD1,.,TRBV10-3,TGTGCCATCAGGGAGGGACAGGGTCCTGCCGGGGAGCTGTTTTTT,CAIREGQGPAGELFF
TRBJ1-5,.,few,TRBV7-2,TGTGCCAGCAGCCTCAACCAGTTCCAGCATTTT,CASSLNQFQHF
TRBJ2-3,TRBD2,once,TRBV7-2,TGTGCCAGCAGCTTAGGACTAGCGGGTCATTCAGATACGCAGTATTTT,CASSLGLAGHSDTQYF
TRBJ1-4,.,.,TRBV4-1,TGCGCCAGCAGCCAAGATCTTTTCAGGTATAATGAAAAACTGTTTTTT,CASSQDLFRYNEKLFF
TRBJ2-5,TRBD2,.,TRBV5-6,TGTGCCAGCAGCTTGTGGGGGGGACAAGAGACCCAGTACTTC,CASSLWGGQETQYF
TRBJ1-6,TRBD1,.,TRBV7-9,TGTGCCAGCAGCTTAGCACTAACCGGGACAGGGGATAATTCACCCCTCCACTTT,CASSLALTGTGDNSPLHF
TRBJ1-1,.,.,TRBV14,TGTGCCAGCAGCCAAAGACAGTTAGGGACTGAAGCTTTCTTT,CASSQRQLGTEAFF
TRBJ1-2,TRBD1,.,TRBV24-1,TGTGCCACCAGTGATTTAGAACAGGGGGCTTTCTTCTACACCTTC,CATSDLEQGAFFYTF
TRBJ2-7,TRBD2,.,TRBV29-1,TGCAGCGCCCTCAGAAGCGGGGGAGAGCAGTACTTC,CSALRSGGEQYF
TRBJ1-2,TRBD1,.,TRBV7-8,TGTGCCAGCAGCTTAGGCAGGGGGATTGGCTACACCTTC,CASSLGRGIGYTF
TRBJ1-1,.,.,TRBV7-2,TGTGCCAGCAGCCGACAGTCTAACACTGAAGCTTTCTTT,CASSRQSNTEAFF
TRBJ1-2,.,few,TRBV7-9,TGTGCCAGCAGCTTTAGTAACTATGGCTACACCTTC,CASSFSNYGYTF